Listed below are T cell receptor beta chains from one sample, sequenced in a study of T cell repertoires in cytomegalovirus infection. Their target antigens are unknown. TCRdb re-derived calls from the reads in MiXCR, one entry per CDR3 protein. The table shows about 900,000 distinct CDR3 sequences, with roughly 31% occurring only once. Sequencing was performed on cultured CD8+ T cells from PBMCs, taken from culture after CMV antigen stimulation. The receptors come from a human donor in good health (CMV status not recorded). Some clones in this sample may be carry-over from other donors' samples. Each CDR3 is given with its conserved first and last residue. The D gene is left open where the match is weak. Size is omitted from some rows. Given values are once, few, many or a class for expanded clones.

.,.,TRBV4-1,TRBJ1-5,CASSLDSGSNQPQHF,TGCGCCAGCAGCCTGGACAGCGGGAGCAATCAGCCCCAGCATTTT
.,.,TRBV7-9,TRBJ1-5,CASSLAGGNPSTGNQPQHF,TGTGCCAGCAGCTTAGCTGGGGGGAACCCATCCACCGGCAATCAGCCCCAGCATTTT
.,.,TRBV20-1,TRBJ2-2,CSALRSANTGELFF,TGCAGTGCACTACGGTCGGCGAACACCGGGGAGCTGTTTTTT
.,.,TRBV7-6,TRBJ2-1,CASSPREKGEQFF,TGTGCCAGCAGCCCAAGGGAAAAGGGTGAGCAGTTCTTC
.,few,TRBV19,TRBJ1-5,CASSIGDKYNQPQHF,TGTGCCAGTAGTATAGGGGACAAATATAATCAGCCCCAGCATTTT
.,few,TRBV4-1,TRBJ2-7,CASSQEGQVESYEQYF,TGCGCCAGCAGCCAAGAAGGGCAGGTGGAGTCCTACGAGCAGTACTTC
.,.,TRBV7-9,TRBJ1-1,CASSPPFQGIEAFF,TGTGCCAGCAGCCCTCCCTTCCAGGGAATTGAAGCTTTCTTT
.,.,TRBV6-1,TRBJ2-1,CASSWRGSYNEQFF,TGTGCCAGCAGTTGGCGGGGTTCCTACAATGAGCAGTTCTTC
TRBD2,few,TRBV27,TRBJ2-3,CASSFLRGATDTQYF,TGTGCCAGCAGTTTCTTGCGGGGGGCCACAGATACGCAGTATTTT
.,few,TRBV12-3/TRBV12-4,TRBJ1-4,CASSPGSPSNEKLFF,TGTGCCAGCAGTCCCGGGAGCCCCTCTAATGAAAAACTGTTTTTT
.,.,TRBV27,TRBJ1-2,CASYTPGGGQSYGYTF,TGTGCCAGCTACACCCCCGGCGGGGGGCAGAGCTATGGCTACACCTTC
.,few,TRBV6-5,TRBJ1-2,CASSYQGFNYGYTF,TGTGCCAGCAGTTACCAGGGTTTTAACTATGGCTACACCTTC
.,many,TRBV7-8,TRBJ1-2,CASSLADKAQTAKDYGYTF,TGTGCCAGCAGCTTAGCTGATAAGGCTCAAACGGCAAAGGACTATGGCTACACCTTC
.,few,TRBV9,TRBJ2-5,CASSGTGTPRETQYF,TGTGCCAGCAGCGGAACCGGGACCCCTAGGGAGACCCAGTACTTC
.,.,TRBV4-1,TRBJ2-1,CASSQGVDNEQFF,TGCGCCAGCAGCCAAGGGGTGGACAATGAGCAGTTCTTC
TRBD2,.,TRBV19,TRBJ2-1,CASTPGLAGDNYNEQFF,TGTGCCAGTACCCCGGGACTAGCGGGGGATAACTACAATGAGCAGTTCTTC
.,many,TRBV12-3/TRBV12-4,TRBJ2-1,CASSPFPQYSSYNEQFF,TGTGCCAGCAGTCCCTTCCCACAGTACTCTTCCTACAATGAGCAGTTCTTC
.,.,TRBV7-9,TRBJ1-4,CAAGAHEKLFF,TGTGCCGCAGGAGCTCACGAAAAACTGTTTTTT
.,few,TRBV28,TRBJ1-1,CASSLYGGPNTEAFF,TGTGCCAGCAGTTTATATGGGGGGCCGAACACTGAAGCTTTCTTT
.,few,TRBV10-3,TRBJ2-5,CASTGTQETQYF,TGTGCCAGCACAGGGACGCAAGAGACCCAGTACTTC